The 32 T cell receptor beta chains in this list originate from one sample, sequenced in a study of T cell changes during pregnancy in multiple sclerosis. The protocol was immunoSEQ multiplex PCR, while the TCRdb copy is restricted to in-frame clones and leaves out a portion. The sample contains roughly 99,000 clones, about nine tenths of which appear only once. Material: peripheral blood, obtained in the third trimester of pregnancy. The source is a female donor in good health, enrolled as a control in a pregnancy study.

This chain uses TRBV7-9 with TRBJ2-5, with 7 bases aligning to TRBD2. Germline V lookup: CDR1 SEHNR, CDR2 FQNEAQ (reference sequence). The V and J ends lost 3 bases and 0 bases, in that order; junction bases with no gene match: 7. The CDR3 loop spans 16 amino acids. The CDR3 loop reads CASSFGERGHQETQYF. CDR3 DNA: TGTGCCAGCAGCTTCGGGGAGCGGGGACACCAAGAGACCCAGTACTTC.

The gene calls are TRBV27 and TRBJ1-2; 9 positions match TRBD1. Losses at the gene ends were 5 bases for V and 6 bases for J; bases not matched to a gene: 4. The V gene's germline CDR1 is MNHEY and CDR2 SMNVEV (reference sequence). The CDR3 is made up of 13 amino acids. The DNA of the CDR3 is TGTGCCAGCAGTCGCAGGACAGGGGATGGCTACACCTTC. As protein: CASSRRTGDGYTF.

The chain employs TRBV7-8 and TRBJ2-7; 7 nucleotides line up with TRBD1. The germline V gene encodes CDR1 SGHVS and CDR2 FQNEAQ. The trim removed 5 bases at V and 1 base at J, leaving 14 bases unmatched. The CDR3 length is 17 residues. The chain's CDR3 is CASSTLLAGGTSYEQYF. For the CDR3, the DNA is TGTGCCAGCAGCACCTTGTTAGCAGGGGGTACATCCTACGAGCAGTACTTC.

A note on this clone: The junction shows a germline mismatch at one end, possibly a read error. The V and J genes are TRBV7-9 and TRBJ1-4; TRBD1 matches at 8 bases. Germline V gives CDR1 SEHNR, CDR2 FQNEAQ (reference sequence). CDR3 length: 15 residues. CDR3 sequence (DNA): TGTGCCAGCAGATTAGGGACAGGCTTTAATGAAAAACTGTTTTTT. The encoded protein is CASRLGTGFNEKLFF. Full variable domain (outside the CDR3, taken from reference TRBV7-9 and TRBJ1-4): DTGVSQNPRHKITKRGQNVTFRCDPISEHNRLYWYRQTLGQGPEFLTYFQNEAQLEKSRLLSDRFSAERPKGSFSTLEIQRTEQGDSAMYLCASRLGTGFNEKLFFGSGTQLSVL.

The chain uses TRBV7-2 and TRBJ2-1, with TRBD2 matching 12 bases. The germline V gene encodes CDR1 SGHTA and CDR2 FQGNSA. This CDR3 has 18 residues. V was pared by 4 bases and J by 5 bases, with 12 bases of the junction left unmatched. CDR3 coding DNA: TGTGCCAGCAGCTCCGCGATCAGGGCTAGCGGGGGGGACAATGAGCAGTTCTTC. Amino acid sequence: CASSSAIRASGGDNEQFF.

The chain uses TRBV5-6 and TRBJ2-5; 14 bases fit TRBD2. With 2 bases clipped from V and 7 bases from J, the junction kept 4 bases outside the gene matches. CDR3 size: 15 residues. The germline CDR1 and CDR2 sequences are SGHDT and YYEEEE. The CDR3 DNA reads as TGTGCCAGCAGCTTAGAAGGGACTAGCGGGGGGACCCAGTACTTC. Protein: CASSLEGTSGGTQYF.

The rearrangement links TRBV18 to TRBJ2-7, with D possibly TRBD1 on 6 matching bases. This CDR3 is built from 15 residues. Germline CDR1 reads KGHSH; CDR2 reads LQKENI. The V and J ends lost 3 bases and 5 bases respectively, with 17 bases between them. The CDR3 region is CASSPFLSRGDEQYF. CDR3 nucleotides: TGTGCCAGCTCACCCTTCCTGAGCAGGGGTGACGAGCAGTACTTC.

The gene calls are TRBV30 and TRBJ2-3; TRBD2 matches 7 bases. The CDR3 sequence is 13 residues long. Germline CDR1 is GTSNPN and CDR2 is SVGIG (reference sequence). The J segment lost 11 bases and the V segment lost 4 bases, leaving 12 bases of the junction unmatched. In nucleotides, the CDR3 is TGTGCCTGGACCTCCGAGATGCGGGGGAGGCAGTATTTT. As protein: CAWTSEMRGRQYF.

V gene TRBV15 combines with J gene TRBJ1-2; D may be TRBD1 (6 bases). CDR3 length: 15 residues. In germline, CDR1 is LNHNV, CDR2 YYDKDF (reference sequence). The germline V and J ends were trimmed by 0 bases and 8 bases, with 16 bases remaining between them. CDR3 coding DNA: TGTGCCACCAGCAGAGATGGGGGCAGGGGAAACGGCTACACCTTC. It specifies CATSRDGGRGNGYTF.

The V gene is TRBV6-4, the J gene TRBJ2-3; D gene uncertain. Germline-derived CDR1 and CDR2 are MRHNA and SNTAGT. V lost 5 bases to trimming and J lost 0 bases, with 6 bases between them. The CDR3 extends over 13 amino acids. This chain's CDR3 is CASSSISTDTQYF. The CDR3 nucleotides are TGTGCCAGCAGTTCCATCAGCACAGATACGCAGTATTTT.

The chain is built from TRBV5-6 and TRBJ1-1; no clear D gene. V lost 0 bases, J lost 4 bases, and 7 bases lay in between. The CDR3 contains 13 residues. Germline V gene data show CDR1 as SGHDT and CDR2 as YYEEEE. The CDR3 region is CASSLGGITEAFF. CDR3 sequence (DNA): TGTGCCAGCAGCTTGGGAGGTATCACTGAAGCTTTCTTT.

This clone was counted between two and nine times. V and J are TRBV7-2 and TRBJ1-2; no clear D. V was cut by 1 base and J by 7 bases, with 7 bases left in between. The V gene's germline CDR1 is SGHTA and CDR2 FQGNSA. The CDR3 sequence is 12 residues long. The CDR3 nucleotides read TGTGCCAGCAGCTTAGGTCGGGTTGGCTACACCTTC. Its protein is CASSLGRVGYTF.

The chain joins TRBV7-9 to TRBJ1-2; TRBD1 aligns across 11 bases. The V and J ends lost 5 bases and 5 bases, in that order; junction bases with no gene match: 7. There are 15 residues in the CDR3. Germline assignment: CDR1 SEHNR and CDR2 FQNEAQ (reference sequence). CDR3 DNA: TGTGCCAGCAGCACCCCGGGACAGGGGGGATATGGCTACACCTTC. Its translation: CASSTPGQGGYGYTF.

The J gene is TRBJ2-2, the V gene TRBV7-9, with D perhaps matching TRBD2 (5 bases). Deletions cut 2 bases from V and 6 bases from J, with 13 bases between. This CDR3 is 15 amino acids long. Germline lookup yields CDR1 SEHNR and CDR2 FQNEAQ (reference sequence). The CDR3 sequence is CASSLLRGLPGELFF. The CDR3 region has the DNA TGTGCCAGCAGCTTACTTCGGGGTCTGCCCGGGGAGCTGTTTTTT. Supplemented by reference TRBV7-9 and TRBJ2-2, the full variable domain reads DTGVSQNPRHKITKRGQNVTFRCDPISEHNRLYWYRQTLGQGPEFLTYFQNEAQLEKSRLLSDRFSAERPKGSFSTLEIQRTEQGDSAMYLCASSLLRGLPGELFFGEGSRLTVL.

The CDR3 sequence is CASSLTRLAGAWGELFF. In DNA form, the CDR3 reads TGTGCCAGCAGCTTGACCCGACTAGCGGGGGCTTGGGGGGAGCTGTTTTTT. The chain recombines TRBV5-6 with TRBJ2-2; 12 nucleotides match TRBD2. CDR3 size: 17 residues. Germline-derived CDR1 and CDR2 are SGHDT and YYEEEE. V shed 1 base and J 8 bases; nucleotides not matched to a gene: 9.

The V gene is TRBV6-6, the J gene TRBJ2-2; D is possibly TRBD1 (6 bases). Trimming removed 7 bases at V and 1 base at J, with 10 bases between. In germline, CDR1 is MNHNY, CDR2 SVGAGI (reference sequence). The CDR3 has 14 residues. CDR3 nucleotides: TGTGCCAGCAATCAACAGGGGAACACCGGGGAGCTGTTTTTT. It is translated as CASNQQGNTGELFF.

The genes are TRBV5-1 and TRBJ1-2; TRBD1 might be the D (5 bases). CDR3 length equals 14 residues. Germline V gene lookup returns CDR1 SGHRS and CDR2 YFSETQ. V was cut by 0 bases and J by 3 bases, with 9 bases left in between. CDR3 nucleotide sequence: TGCGCCAGCAGCTTGGAAGGGGCCTACTATGGCTACACCTTC. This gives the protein CASSLEGAYYGYTF.

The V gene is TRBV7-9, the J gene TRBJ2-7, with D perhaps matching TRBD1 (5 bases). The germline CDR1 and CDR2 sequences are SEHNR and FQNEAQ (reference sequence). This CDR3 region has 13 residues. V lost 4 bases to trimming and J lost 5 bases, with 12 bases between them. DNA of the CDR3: TGTGCCAGCAGCTCCTCAGGGTTCCACGAGCAGTACTTC. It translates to CASSSSGFHEQYF. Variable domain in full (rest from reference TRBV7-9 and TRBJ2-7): DTGVSQNPRHKITKRGQNVTFRCDPISEHNRLYWYRQTLGQGPEFLTYFQNEAQLEKSRLLSDRFSAERPKGSFSTLEIQRTEQGDSAMYLCASSSSGFHEQYFGPGTRLTVT.

The CDR3 protein is CASTQGQALANYGYTF. The CDR3 DNA reads as TGTGCCAGCACCCAGGGACAGGCCCTAGCTAACTATGGCTACACCTTC. The chain couples TRBV2 to TRBJ1-2; 8 positions match TRBD1. The CDR3 is made up of 16 amino acids. J gave up 0 bases and V 7 bases, and 10 bases lay outside the gene matches. Germline loops: CDR1 SNHLY, CDR2 FYNNEI.

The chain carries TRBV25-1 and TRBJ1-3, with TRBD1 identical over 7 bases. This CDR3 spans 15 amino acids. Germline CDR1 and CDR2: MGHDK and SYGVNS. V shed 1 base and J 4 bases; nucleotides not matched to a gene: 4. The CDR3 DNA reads TGTGCCAGCAGTGAATCAGACAGGGTAGGAAACACCATATATTTT. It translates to CASSESDRVGNTIYF.

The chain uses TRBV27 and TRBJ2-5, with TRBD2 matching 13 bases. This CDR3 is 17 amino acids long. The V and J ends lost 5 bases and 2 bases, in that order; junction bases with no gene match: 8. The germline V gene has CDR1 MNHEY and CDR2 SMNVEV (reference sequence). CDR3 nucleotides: TGTGCCAGCAGTAGAATGACTAGCGGGGGGATTCAAGAGACCCAGTACTTC. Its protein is CASSRMTSGGIQETQYF.

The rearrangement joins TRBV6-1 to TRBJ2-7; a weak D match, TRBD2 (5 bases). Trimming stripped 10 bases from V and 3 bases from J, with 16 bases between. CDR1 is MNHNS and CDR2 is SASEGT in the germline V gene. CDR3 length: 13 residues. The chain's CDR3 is CANYTRVRYEQYF. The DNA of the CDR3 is TGTGCCAACTATACTAGGGTCCGCTACGAGCAGTACTTC.

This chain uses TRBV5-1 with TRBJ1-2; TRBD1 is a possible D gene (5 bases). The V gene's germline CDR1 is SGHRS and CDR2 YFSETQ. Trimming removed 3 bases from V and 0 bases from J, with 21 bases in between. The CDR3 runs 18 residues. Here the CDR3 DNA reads TGCGCCAGCAGCTGGGATCACGATAGACAGAGCGCTAACTATGGCTACACCTTC. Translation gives CASSWDHDRQSANYGYTF.

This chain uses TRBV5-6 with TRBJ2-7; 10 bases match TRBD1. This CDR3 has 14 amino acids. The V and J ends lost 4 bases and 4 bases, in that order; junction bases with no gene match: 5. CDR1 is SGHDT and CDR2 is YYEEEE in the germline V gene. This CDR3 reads CASSRWDRGYEQYF. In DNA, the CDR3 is TGTGCCAGCAGCCGTTGGGACAGGGGTTACGAGCAGTACTTC. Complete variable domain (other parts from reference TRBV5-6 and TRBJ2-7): DAGVTQSPTHLIKTRGQQVTLRCSPKSGHDTVSWYQQALGQGPQFIFQYYEEEERQRGNFPDRFSGHQFPNYSSELNVNALLLGDSALYLCASSRWDRGYEQYFGPGTRLTVT.

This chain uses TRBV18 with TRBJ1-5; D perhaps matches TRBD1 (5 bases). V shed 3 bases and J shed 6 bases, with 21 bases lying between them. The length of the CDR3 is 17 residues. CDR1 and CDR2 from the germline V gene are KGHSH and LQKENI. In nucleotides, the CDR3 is TGTGCCAGCTCACCCCCCCTTGACGGGGGTACGCGTCAGCCCCAGCATTTT. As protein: CASSPPLDGGTRQPQHF.

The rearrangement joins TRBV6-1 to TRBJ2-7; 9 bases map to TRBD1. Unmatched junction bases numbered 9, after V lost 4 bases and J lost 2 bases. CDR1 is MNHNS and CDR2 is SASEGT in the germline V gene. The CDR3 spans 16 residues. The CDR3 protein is CASSGAPGQGPYEQYF. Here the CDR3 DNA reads TGTGCCAGCAGTGGCGCGCCGGGACAGGGCCCCTACGAGCAGTACTTC.

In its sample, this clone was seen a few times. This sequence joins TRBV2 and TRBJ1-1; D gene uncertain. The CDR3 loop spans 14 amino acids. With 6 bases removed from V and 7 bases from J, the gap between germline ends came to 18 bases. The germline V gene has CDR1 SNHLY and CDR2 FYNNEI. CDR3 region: CASRAGQPALEAFF. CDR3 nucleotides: TGTGCCAGCAGGGCGGGCCAGCCGGCACTTGAAGCTTTCTTT.

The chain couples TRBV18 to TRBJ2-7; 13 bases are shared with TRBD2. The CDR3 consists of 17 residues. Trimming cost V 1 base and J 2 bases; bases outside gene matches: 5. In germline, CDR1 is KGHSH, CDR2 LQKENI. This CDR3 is CASSPQGTSGDTYEQYF. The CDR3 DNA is TGTGCCAGCTCACCACAAGGGACTAGCGGGGATACCTACGAGCAGTACTTC.

CDR3 sequence (DNA): TGTGCCAGCAGCTTATCACAGGGACTATCTTCACCCCTCCACTTT. Translating it yields CASSLSQGLSSPLHF. The V and J genes are TRBV11-2 and TRBJ1-6; perhaps TRBD1 as D (6 bases). V was trimmed by 2 bases and J by 9 bases, leaving 14 bases between them. The CDR3 runs to 15 residues. Per the germline V gene, CDR1 is SGHAT and CDR2 is FQNNGV.

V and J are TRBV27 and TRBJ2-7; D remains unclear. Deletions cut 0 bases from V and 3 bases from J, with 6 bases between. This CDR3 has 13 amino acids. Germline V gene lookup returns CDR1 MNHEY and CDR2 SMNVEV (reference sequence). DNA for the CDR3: TGTGCCAGCAGTTTATCGCGGCACTACGAGCAGTACTTC. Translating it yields CASSLSRHYEQYF.

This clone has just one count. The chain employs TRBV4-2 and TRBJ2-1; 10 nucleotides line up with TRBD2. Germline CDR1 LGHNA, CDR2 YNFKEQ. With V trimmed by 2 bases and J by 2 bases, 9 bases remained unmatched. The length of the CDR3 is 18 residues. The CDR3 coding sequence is TGTGCCAGCAGCCAACTAACCCTAGCGGGGGCGGCCTACAATGAGCAGTTCTTC. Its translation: CASSQLTLAGAAYNEQFF.

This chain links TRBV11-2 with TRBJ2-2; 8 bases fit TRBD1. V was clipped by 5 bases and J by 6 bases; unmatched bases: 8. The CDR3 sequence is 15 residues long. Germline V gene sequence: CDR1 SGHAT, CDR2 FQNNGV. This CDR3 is CASSPSQQGAGELFF. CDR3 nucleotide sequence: TGTGCCAGCAGCCCCTCCCAACAGGGGGCCGGGGAGCTGTTTTTT. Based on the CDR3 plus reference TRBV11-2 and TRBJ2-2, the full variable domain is EAGVAQSPRYKIIEKRQSVAFWCNPISGHATLYWYQQILGQGPKLLIQFQNNGVVDDSQLPKDRFSAERLKGVDSTLKIQPAKLEDSAVYLCASSPSQQGAGELFFGEGSRLTVL.